This T cell receptor (beta chain) was documented in a study of T-cell memory formation after mild COVID-19. There are 16 residues in the CDR3. Germline V gene data show CDR1 as SGDLS and CDR2 as YYNGEE. The V gene end was trimmed by 0 bases and the J gene end by 4 bases; junction bases not matched to a gene: 8. In TCRdb, the 5' RACE reads were re-called with MiXCR into one record per CDR3 protein. This sample has about 270,000 distinct CDR3 sequences, with about a sixth found just once. What was sequenced was PBMCs or a T cell subset sorted from them (not recorded which). V and J are TRBV9 and TRBJ2-5; 8 nucleotides align to TRBD2. The clonotype was recovered from a young man who had mild COVID-19 (a few samples of this study predate the infection). Cell type and time point are not known. The CDR3 coding sequence is TGTGCCAGCAGCGTAGGGATCGGGGGGGCTAGAGAGACCCAGTACTTC. This gives the protein CASSVGIGGARETQYF.